This is a list of T cell receptor beta chains from one sample in a study of CD8+ T cells in alopecia areata. Profiling relied on immunoSEQ multiplex PCR, and the TCRdb table lists in-frame clones only, not all of them. The data show fewer than 100,000 clones, roughly 64% seen once. This specimen was CD8+ T cells sorted from blood, taken at week 4, from a patient treated with tofacitinib. The receptors derive from a human donor with alopecia areata. CDR3s include the opening cysteine and the closing phenylalanine or tryptophan. Fields, in order: D gene, CDR3 length, V gene, J gene, CDR3 protein. The D gene is left open where the match is weak.

>NA|12|TRBV7-6|TRBJ2-3
CASSLGLDTQYF
>NA|11|TRBV19|TRBJ2-2
CASRDTGELFF
>NA|13|TRBV30|TRBJ2-3
CAWSITYTDTQYF
>TRBD2|14|TRBV30|TRBJ2-2
CAWEPSGSTGELFF
>NA|12|TRBV28|TRBJ2-1
CASSPRRLEQFF
>NA|14|TRBV6-6|TRBJ2-5
CASSYLRGQETQYF
>NA|11|TRBV5-4|TRBJ1-1
CASSSFAEAFF
>NA|14|TRBV5-6|TRBJ2-1
CASSLHHPLNEQFF
>NA|15|TRBV7-9|TRBJ2-2
CASSQRPQNTGELFF
>NA|12|TRBV13|TRBJ2-1
CASSPRLNEQFF
>TRBD1|15|TRBV5-4|TRBJ2-7
CASRDRGQGPYEQYF
>NA|14|TRBV4-1|TRBJ1-1
CASSLGGADTEAFF
>NA|12|TRBV7-9|TRBJ1-1
CASSFPNTEAFF
>TRBD1|13|TRBV29-1|TRBJ2-7
CSVDGTGDYEQYF
>TRBD1|13|TRBV5-1|TRBJ1-1
CASSWTGSFEAFF
>TRBD1|14|TRBV27|TRBJ2-7
CASSTGTGGNEQYF
>NA|14|TRBV5-1|TRBJ1-2
CASSLGVANYGYTF
>TRBD1|14|TRBV29-1|TRBJ2-7
CSVQAGTGFHEQYF